These 25 T cell receptor beta chains were sequenced from one sample in a study of T cell repertoires in ileal Crohn's disease. The data were produced by immunoSEQ multiplex PCR, yet TCRdb's version contains in-frame clones alone and is incomplete. This table has thousands of clones, 83% appearing once. Sequencing was carried out using ileal tissue. The source is an adult with Crohn's disease.

The rearrangement uses TRBV28 and TRBJ1-1, with D unclear. This CDR3 spans 13 amino acids. Between the trimmed V and J ends, which lost 3 bases and 4 bases, there was a span of 9 bases. The V gene's germline CDR1 is MDHEN and CDR2 SYDVKM. The CDR3 spells CASSFGFGTEAFF. The CDR3 DNA sequence: TGTGCCAGCAGTTTCGGGTTTGGCACTGAAGCTTTCTTT.

The rearrangement links TRBV6-5 to TRBJ2-1, with 8 bases fitting TRBD1. V trimming: 6 bases; J trimming: 0 bases; junction bases outside the gene matches: 4. Germline V lookup: CDR1 MNHEY, CDR2 SVGAGI. This CDR3 comprises 15 residues. The CDR3 is CASRSTGGSYNEQFF. The CDR3 DNA follows: TGTGCCAGCAGGAGCACAGGGGGCTCCTACAATGAGCAGTTCTTC.

The CDR3 reads CASSYGQGGGYTF. The CDR3 DNA follows: TGTGCCAGCAGCTACGGACAGGGCGGGGGCTACACCTTC. The V and J genes are TRBV2 and TRBJ1-2; 8 nucleotides line up with TRBD1. Germline CDR1 and CDR2: SNHLY and FYNNEI. The CDR3 sequence is 13 residues long. The V and J ends lost 6 bases and 8 bases, in that order; junction bases with no gene match: 8.

This sequence joins TRBV29-1 and TRBJ2-2; 9 bases map to TRBD2. Germline CDR1 and CDR2: SQVTM and ANQGSEA. The junction had 13 bases not matched to a gene; V was cut back by 5 bases and J by 6 bases. The CDR3 has 16 amino acids. For the CDR3, the DNA is TGCAGCGTTTGGGGAAGGGGGCGGGAGGGGCCCGGGGAGCTGTTTTTT. Its translation is CSVWGRGREGPGELFF.

V is TRBV5-1 and J is TRBJ1-2; the D gene is possibly TRBD1 (6 bases). Germline V lookup: CDR1 SGHRS, CDR2 YFSETQ. The V end lost 7 bases, the J end lost 0 bases, and 13 bases lay between the germline ends. The CDR3 is made up of 14 amino acids. This chain's CDR3 is CASQTGLANYGYTF. The DNA for the CDR3 is TGCGCCAGCCAAACAGGGTTAGCTAACTATGGCTACACCTTC.

This sequence joins TRBV9 and TRBJ2-3; D possibly corresponds to TRBD2 (6 bases). The V gene's germline CDR1 is SGDLS and CDR2 YYNGEE. The CDR3 is 14 residues long. V dropped 2 bases and J dropped 2 bases, with 9 bases sitting between them. CDR3: CASSVDYYTDTQYF. CDR3 DNA sequence: TGTGCCAGCAGCGTGGACTACTACACAGATACGCAGTATTTT.

CDR3 coding DNA: TGTGCCAGCAGCGCCGGGACAGGCGGAGCAGATACGCAGTATTTT. The encoded protein is CASSAGTGGADTQYF. The chain is built from TRBV6-4 and TRBJ2-3; 8 bases line up with TRBD1. From germline, CDR1 is MRHNA and CDR2 SNTAGT. The junction had 9 bases not matched to a gene; V was cut back by 6 bases and J by 4 bases. This CDR3 is 15 amino acids long.

The chain carries TRBV29-1 and TRBJ2-5; TRBD1 agrees at 12 bases. There are 16 residues in the CDR3. V was clipped by 4 bases and J by 5 bases; unmatched bases: 11. CDR1 is SQVTM and CDR2 is ANQGSEA in the germline V gene. Here the CDR3 reads CSVGGTGGVRWETQYF. DNA for the CDR3: TGCAGCGTTGGGGGGACAGGGGGCGTACGGTGGGAGACCCAGTACTTC.

CDR3 residues: CASSSAGTRVYNEQFF. The CDR3 DNA reads TGTGCCAGTAGTAGTGCCGGGACTAGGGTTTACAATGAGCAGTTCTTC. This chain joins TRBV19 and TRBJ2-1, with 8 bases identical to TRBD2. The CDR3 has 16 amino acids. V shed 4 bases, J shed 4 bases, and the junction held 9 bases outside the gene matches. CDR1 and CDR2 from the germline V gene are LNHDA and SQIVND (reference sequence).

V usage is TRBV6-4 and J usage is TRBJ2-3; 12 bases agree with TRBD2. The CDR3 totals 15 residues. Germline trimming cut 2 bases from V and 4 bases from J; bases unmatched to any gene: 1. Looked up from germline, CDR1 is MRHNA and CDR2 is SNTAGT. DNA of the CDR3: TGTGCCAGCAGTGACCTAGCGGGAGGGGCAGATACGCAGTATTTT. Protein sequence: CASSDLAGGADTQYF.

The genes are TRBV2 and TRBJ2-1, with 15 bases identical to TRBD2. This CDR3 is 18 amino acids long. V was clipped by 5 bases and J by 0 bases; unmatched bases: 5. Germline V gene data show CDR1 as SNHLY and CDR2 as FYNNEI. CDR3 amino acids: CASSPGLAGGGSYNEQFF. The CDR3 DNA sequence: TGTGCCAGCAGTCCGGGACTAGCGGGAGGTGGCTCCTACAATGAGCAGTTCTTC. Supplemented by reference TRBV2 and TRBJ2-1, the full variable domain reads EPEVTQTPSHQVTQMGQEVILRCVPISNHLYFYWYRQILGQKVEFLVSFYNNEISEKSEIFDDQFSVERPDGSNFTLKIRSTKLEDSAMYFCASSPGLAGGGSYNEQFFGPGTRLTVL.

Points on this clone: The same CDR3 arises from other DNA sequences in this sample as well. V and J are TRBV18 and TRBJ1-6; 9 nucleotides match TRBD1. This CDR3 has 14 residues. Losses at the gene ends were 3 bases for V and 13 bases for J; bases not matched to a gene: 7. Looked up from germline, CDR1 is KGHSH and CDR2 is LQKENI. CDR3 protein: CASSPDRGRSPLHF. The CDR3 nucleotides read TGTGCCAGCTCACCGGACAGGGGTCGATCTCCCCTCCACTTT.

The CDR3 loop is CARRQASEQYF. Here the CDR3 DNA reads TGTGCCAGGAGACAGGCCTCCGAGCAGTACTTC. This chain links TRBV7-6 with TRBJ2-7; TRBD1 might be the D (6 bases). The germline V gene encodes CDR1 SGHVS and CDR2 FNYEAQ. The CDR3 consists of 11 residues. Trimming pared 9 bases from V and 6 bases from J, leaving 12 bases between.

The chain joins TRBV10-3 to TRBJ1-1, with 8 bases identical to TRBD1. CDR1 is ENHRY and CDR2 is SYGVKD in the germline V gene. The CDR3 totals 14 residues. V was pared by 6 bases and J by 3 bases, with 6 bases of the junction left unmatched. The CDR3 here is CAISNGQGDTEAFF. The CDR3 DNA sequence: TGTGCCATCAGCAATGGACAGGGAGACACTGAAGCTTTCTTT.

This clone was observed a single time. The rearrangement links TRBV29-1 to TRBJ1-1; D gene uncertain. This CDR3 has 16 amino acids. V lost 5 bases to trimming and J lost 2 bases, with 21 bases between them. Per germline, CDR1 SQVTM and CDR2 ANQGSEA. CDR3 residues: CSVRGEIRSANTEAFF. The CDR3 DNA reads TGCAGCGTTCGGGGAGAGATCCGCTCGGCTAACACTGAAGCTTTCTTT.

The V and J genes are TRBV18 and TRBJ2-2; 7 bases map to TRBD1. The CDR3 contains 16 residues. Germline lookup yields CDR1 KGHSH and CDR2 LQKENI. V was clipped by 0 bases and J by 2 bases; unmatched bases: 3. Here the CDR3 reads CASSPPTGTNTGELFF. The CDR3 DNA reads as TGTGCCAGCTCACCACCGACAGGGACAAACACCGGGGAGCTGTTTTTT.

The genes are TRBV19 and TRBJ2-1, with 10 bases that match TRBD1. Germline V gives CDR1 LNHDA, CDR2 SQIVND (reference sequence). The V gene end was trimmed by 4 bases and the J gene end by 6 bases; junction bases not matched to a gene: 12. CDR3 length: 17 amino acids. The CDR3 DNA is TGTGCCAGTAGTAGGGCCGCCCGGGACAGGGGTGCCAATGAGCAGTTCTTC. It encodes CASSRAARDRGANEQFF.

The rearrangement links TRBV28 to TRBJ2-1; TRBD2 is a possible D gene (7 bases). CDR1 is MDHEN, CDR2 SYDVKM, per germline. This CDR3 region has 14 residues. Trimming took off 8 bases at V and 7 bases at J, with 18 bases between the two ends. The CDR3 loop reads CASHLGGRLNEQFF. The CDR3 DNA sequence: TGTGCCAGCCATCTGGGGGGGCGTCTAAATGAGCAGTTCTTC. The full variable domain, rest sourced from reference TRBV28 and TRBJ2-1, is DVKVTQSSRYLVKRTGEKVFLECVQDMDHENMFWYRQDPGLGLRLIYFSYDVKMKEKGDIPEGYSVSREKKERFSLILESASTNQTSMYLCASHLGGRLNEQFFGPGTRLTVL.

This chain links TRBV12-5 with TRBJ1-2; 10 nucleotides agree with TRBD1. Germline CDR1 and CDR2: LGHNT and FRNRAP. J was trimmed by 2 bases and V by 5 bases; bases with no gene match: 2. This CDR3 comprises 14 residues. CDR3 amino acids: CASGPGQGNYGYTF. The CDR3 DNA sequence: TGTGCTAGTGGTCCGGGACAGGGGAACTATGGCTACACCTTC. Combining the CDR3 with reference TRBV12-5 and TRBJ1-2 gives the whole variable domain DARVTQTPRHKVTEMGQEVTMRCQPILGHNTVFWYRQTMMQGLELLAYFRNRAPLDDSGMPKDRFSAEMPDATLATLKIQPSEPRDSAVYFCASGPGQGNYGYTFGSGTRLTVV.

This sequence joins TRBV6-1 and TRBJ2-5; D remains ambiguous. Germline lookup yields CDR1 MNHNS and CDR2 SASEGT. The CDR3 has 10 residues. V was shortened by 7 bases and J by 4 bases, with 4 bases between the two germline ends. The CDR3 coding sequence is TGTGCCAGCACCCGAGAGACCCAGTACTTC. It specifies CASTRETQYF.

This chain links TRBV15 with TRBJ1-6; D is unresolved. Germline V gives CDR1 LNHNV, CDR2 YYDKDF (reference sequence). The CDR3 is made up of 15 amino acids. Trimming stripped 0 bases from V and 7 bases from J, with 10 bases between. The CDR3 bases are TGTGCCACCAGCAGAGATCGTGCGGGAAATTCACCCCTCCACTTT. Amino acids: CATSRDRAGNSPLHF. Drawing the rest from reference TRBV15 and TRBJ1-6, the complete variable domain is DAMVIQNPRYQVTQFGKPVTLSCSQTLNHNVMYWYQQKSSQAPKLLFHYYDKDFNNEADTPDNFQSRRPNTSFCFLDIRSPGLGDTAMYLCATSRDRAGNSPLHFGNGTRLTVT.

V and J are TRBV13 and TRBJ2-7; a weak D match, TRBD2 (5 bases). Germline V gene data show CDR1 as PRHDT and CDR2 as FYEKMQ (reference sequence). V shed 5 bases and J shed 1 base, with 12 bases lying between them. The CDR3 is 14 residues long. CDR3 region: CASSASGLSYEQYF. DNA for the CDR3: TGTGCCAGCAGCGCTTCCGGACTGTCCTACGAGCAGTACTTC.

The chain uses TRBV6-4 and TRBJ1-2; 7 bases fit TRBD1. CDR1 MRHNA and CDR2 SNTAGT come from the germline V gene. The CDR3 is 16 amino acids. V trimming: 0 bases; J trimming: 5 bases; junction bases outside the gene matches: 9. Here the CDR3 reads CASSDSEGADIYGYTF. The CDR3 DNA follows: TGTGCCAGCAGTGACTCGGAGGGGGCCGACATATATGGCTACACCTTC.

The chain combines TRBV28 with TRBJ1-4; 9 bases match TRBD1. After removal of 5 bases from V and 6 bases from J, the junction contained 19 bases not matched to a gene. The CDR3 has 19 amino acids. From germline, CDR1 is MDHEN and CDR2 SYDVKM. Here the CDR3 DNA reads TGTGCCAGCAGTCCCCGTTGGACAGGGGTCGGGAATGCGTATGAAAAACTGTTTTTT. Translation gives CASSPRWTGVGNAYEKLFF.

This chain joins TRBV7-2 and TRBJ2-2; D is perhaps TRBD1 (5 bases). Germline values: CDR1 SGHTA, CDR2 FQGNSA. V was pared by 8 bases and J by 0 bases, with 10 bases between. This CDR3 spans 14 amino acids. CDR3 DNA sequence: TGTGCCAGCCGCAAACAGGCGAACACCGGGGAGCTGTTTTTT. This sequence encodes CASRKQANTGELFF.